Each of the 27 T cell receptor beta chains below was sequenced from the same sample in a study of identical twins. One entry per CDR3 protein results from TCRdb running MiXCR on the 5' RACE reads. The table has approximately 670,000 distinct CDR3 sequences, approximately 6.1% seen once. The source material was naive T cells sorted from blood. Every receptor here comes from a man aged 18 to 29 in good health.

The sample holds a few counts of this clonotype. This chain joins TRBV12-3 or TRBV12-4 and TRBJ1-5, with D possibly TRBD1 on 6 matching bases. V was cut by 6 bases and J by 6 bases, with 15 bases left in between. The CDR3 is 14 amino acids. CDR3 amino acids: CASRLGGPGQPQHF. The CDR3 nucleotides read TGTGCCAGCAGGCTGGGGGGGCCAGGTCAGCCCCAGCATTTT.

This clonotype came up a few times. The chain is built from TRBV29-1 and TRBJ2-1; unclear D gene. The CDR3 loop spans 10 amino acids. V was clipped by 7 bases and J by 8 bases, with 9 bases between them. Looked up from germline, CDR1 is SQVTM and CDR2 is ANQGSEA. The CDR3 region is CSALSHEQFF. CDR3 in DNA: TGCAGCGCGCTGTCCCATGAGCAGTTCTTC.

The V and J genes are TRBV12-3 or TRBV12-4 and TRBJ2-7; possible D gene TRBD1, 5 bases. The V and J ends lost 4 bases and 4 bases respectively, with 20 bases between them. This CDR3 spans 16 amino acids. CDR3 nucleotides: TGTGCCAGCAGTTCCCTGGACCTATTGACAGCATACGAGCAGTACGTC. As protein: CASSSLDLLTAYEQYV.

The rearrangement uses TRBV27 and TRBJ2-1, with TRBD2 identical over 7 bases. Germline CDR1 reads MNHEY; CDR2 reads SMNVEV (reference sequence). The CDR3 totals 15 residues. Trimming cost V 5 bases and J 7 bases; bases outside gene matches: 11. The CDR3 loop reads CASSHDSGGVNEQFF. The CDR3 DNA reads TGTGCCAGCAGTCATGATTCGGGGGGTGTGAATGAGCAGTTCTTC.

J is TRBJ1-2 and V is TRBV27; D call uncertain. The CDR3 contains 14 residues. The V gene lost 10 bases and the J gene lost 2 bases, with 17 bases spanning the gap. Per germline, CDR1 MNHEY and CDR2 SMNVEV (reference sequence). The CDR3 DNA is TGTGCCACCCGAGACCCGGGAGCAAACTATGGCTACACCTTC. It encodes CATRDPGANYGYTF.

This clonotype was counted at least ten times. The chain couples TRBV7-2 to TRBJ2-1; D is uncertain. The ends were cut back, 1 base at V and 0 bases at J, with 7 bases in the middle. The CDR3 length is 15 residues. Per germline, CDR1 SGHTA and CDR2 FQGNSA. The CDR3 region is CASSLVKSSYNEQFF. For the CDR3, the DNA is TGTGCCAGCAGCTTAGTAAAAAGCTCCTACAATGAGCAGTTCTTC.

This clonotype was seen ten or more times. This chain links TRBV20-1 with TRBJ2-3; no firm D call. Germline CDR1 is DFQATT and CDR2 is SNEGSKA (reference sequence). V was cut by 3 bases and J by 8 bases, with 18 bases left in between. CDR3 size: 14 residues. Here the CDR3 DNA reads TGCAGTGCTAGGGACGCCCTGATAACGGCTACGCAGTATTTT. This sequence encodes CSARDALITATQYF.

The CDR3: CASSRADGTAGYNEQFF. The CDR3 DNA reads TGCGCCAGCAGCCGGGCCGACGGGACTGCGGGTTACAATGAGCAGTTCTTC. The chain links TRBV4-3 to TRBJ2-1; D might be TRBD2 (6 bases). CDR3 size: 17 residues. Germline V gives CDR1 LGHNA, CDR2 YSLEER. V was cut by 4 bases and J by 4 bases, with 20 bases left in between.

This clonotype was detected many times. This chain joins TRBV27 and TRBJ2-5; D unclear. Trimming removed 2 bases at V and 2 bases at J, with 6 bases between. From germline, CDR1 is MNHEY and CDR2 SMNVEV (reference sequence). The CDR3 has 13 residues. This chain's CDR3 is CASSLGKQETQYF. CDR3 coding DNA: TGTGCCAGCAGTTTAGGGAAACAAGAGACCCAGTACTTC.

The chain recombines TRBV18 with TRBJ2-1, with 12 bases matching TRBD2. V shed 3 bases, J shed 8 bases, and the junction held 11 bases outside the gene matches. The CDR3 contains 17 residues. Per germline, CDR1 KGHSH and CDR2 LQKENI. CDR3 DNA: TGTGCCAGCTCACCGTGGACTAGCGGGATTGTTATCGATGAGCAGTTCTTC. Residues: CASSPWTSGIVIDEQFF.

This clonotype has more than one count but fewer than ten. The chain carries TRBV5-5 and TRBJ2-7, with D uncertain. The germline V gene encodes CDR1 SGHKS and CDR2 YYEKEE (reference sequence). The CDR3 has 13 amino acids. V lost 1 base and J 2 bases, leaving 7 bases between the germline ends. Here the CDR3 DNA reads TGTGCCAGCAGCTTGATCGGTGCCTACGAGCAGTACTTC. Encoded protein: CASSLIGAYEQYF.

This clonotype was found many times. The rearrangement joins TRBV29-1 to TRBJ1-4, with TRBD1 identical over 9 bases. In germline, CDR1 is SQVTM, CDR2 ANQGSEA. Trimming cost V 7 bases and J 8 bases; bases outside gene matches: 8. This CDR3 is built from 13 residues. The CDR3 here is CSALGQGGEKLFF. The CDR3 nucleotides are TGCAGCGCCTTGGGACAGGGAGGGGAAAAACTGTTTTTT.

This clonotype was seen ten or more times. The CDR3 sequence is CASSYSIAGQSNQPQHF. CDR3 coding DNA: TGTGCCAGCAGTTACTCGATAGCCGGACAGAGCAATCAGCCCCAGCATTTT. The chain combines TRBV6-5 with TRBJ1-5; a possible D gene is TRBD1 (6 bases). V gave up 0 bases and J gave up 1 base, with 13 bases separating them. Germline V gives CDR1 MNHEY, CDR2 SVGAGI. This CDR3 is built from 17 residues.

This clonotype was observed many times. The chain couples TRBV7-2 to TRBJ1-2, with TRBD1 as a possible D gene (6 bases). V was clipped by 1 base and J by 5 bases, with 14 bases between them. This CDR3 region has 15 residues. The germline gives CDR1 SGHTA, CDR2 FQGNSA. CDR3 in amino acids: CASSLEDSSIYGYTF. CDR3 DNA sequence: TGTGCCAGCAGCTTAGAGGACAGCAGTATATATGGCTACACCTTC.

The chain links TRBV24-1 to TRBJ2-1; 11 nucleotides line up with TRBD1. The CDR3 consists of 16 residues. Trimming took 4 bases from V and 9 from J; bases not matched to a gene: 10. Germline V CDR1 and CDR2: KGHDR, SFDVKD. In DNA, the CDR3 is TGTGCCACCAGTGAGTTGGGGACAGGGGGGTATAGTGAGCAGTTCTTC. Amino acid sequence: CATSELGTGGYSEQFF.

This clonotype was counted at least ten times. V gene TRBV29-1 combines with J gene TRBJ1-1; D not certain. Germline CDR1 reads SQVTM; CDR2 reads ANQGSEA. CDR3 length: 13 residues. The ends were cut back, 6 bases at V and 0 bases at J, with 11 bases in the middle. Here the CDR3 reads CSVVGTLNTEAFF. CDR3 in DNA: TGCAGCGTAGTCGGCACTTTGAACACTGAAGCTTTCTTT. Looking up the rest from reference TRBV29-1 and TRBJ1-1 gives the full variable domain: SAVISQKPSRDICQRGTSLTIQCQVDSQVTMMFWYRQQPGQSLTLIATANQGSEATYESGFVIDKFPISRPNLTFSTLTVSNMSPEDSSIYLCSVVGTLNTEAFFGQGTRLTVV.

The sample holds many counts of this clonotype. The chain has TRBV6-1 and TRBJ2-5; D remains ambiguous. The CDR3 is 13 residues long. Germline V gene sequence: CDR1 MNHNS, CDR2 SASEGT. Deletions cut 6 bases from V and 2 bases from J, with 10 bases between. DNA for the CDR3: TGTGCCAGCAGCCCCGGACGGCAAGAGACCCAGTACTTC. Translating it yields CASSPGRQETQYF.

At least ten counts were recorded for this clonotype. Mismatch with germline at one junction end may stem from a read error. CDR3 coding DNA: TGTGCCAGCAGTCGGGACAGATCCTACGAGCAGTACTTC. Translation: CASSRDRSYEQYF. The chain links TRBV4-3 to TRBJ2-7; 7 bases map to TRBD1. The CDR3 is made up of 13 amino acids. Per the germline V gene, CDR1 is LGHNA and CDR2 is YSLEER.

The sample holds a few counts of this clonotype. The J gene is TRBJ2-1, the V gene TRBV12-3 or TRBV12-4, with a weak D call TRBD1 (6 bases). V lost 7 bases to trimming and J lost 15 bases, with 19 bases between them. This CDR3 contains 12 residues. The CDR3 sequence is CASILRGRWGFF. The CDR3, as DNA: TGTGCCAGCATTCTCAGGGGCCGCTGGGGGTTCTTC.

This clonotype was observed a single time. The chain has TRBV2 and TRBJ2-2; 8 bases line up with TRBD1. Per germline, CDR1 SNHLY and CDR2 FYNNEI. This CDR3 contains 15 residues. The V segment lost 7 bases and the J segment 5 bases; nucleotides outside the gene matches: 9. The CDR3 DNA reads TGTGCCAGCAAACCGCCCAGGGGGCGGACCGGGGAGCTGTTTTTT. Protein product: CASKPPRGRTGELFF.

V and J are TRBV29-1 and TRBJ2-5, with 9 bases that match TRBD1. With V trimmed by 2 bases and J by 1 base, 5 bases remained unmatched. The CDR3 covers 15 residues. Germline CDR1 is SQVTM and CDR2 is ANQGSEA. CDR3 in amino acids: CSVEYRGPFQETQYF. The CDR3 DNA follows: TGCAGCGTTGAATACAGGGGGCCTTTCCAAGAGACCCAGTACTTC.

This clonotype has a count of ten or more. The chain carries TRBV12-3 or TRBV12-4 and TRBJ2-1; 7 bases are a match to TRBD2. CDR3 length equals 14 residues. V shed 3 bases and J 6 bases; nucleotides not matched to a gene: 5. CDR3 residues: CASSFGGRSNEQFF. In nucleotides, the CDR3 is TGTGCCAGCAGTTTTGGCGGGAGAAGCAATGAGCAGTTCTTC.

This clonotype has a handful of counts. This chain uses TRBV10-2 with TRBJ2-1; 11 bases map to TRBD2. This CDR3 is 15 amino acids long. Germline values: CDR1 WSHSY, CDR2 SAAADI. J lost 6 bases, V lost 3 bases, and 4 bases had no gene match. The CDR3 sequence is CASSEGGTSGNEQFF. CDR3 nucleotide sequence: TGCGCCAGCAGTGAAGGGGGGACTAGCGGCAATGAGCAGTTCTTC.

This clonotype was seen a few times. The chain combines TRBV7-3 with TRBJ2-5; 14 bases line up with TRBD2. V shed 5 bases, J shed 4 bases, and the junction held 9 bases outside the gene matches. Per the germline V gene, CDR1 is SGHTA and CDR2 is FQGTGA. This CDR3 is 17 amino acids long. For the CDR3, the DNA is TGTGCCAGCAGCCCAGGGGCCGGACTAGCGGGAGGAGAGACCCAGTACTTC. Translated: CASSPGAGLAGGETQYF.

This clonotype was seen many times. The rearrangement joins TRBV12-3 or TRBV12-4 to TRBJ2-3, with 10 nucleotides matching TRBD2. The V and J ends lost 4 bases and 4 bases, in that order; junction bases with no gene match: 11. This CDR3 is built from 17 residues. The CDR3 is CASSSRLQREGSDTQYF. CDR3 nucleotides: TGTGCCAGCAGTTCCAGACTCCAGCGGGAGGGTTCAGATACGCAGTATTTT.

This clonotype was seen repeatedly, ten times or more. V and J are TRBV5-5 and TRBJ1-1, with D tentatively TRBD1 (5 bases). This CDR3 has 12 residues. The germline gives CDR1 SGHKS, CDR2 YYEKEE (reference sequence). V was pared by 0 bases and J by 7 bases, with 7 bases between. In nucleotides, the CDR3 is TGTGCCAGCAGCTTGGCCGGGGGTGAAGCTTTCTTT. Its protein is CASSLAGGEAFF. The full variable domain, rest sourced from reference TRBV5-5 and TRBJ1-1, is DAGVTQSPTHLIKTRGQQVTLRCSPISGHKSVSWYQQVLGQGPQFIFQYYEKEERGRGNFPDRFSARQFPNYSSELNVNALLLGDSALYLCASSLAGGEAFFGQGTRLTVV.

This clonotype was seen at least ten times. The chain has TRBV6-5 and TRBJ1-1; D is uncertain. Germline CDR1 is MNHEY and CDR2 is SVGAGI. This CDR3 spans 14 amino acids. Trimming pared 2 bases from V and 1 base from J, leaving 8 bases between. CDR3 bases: TGTGCCAGCAGTTACAGTCCTGGGAACACTGAAGCTTTCTTT. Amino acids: CASSYSPGNTEAFF.